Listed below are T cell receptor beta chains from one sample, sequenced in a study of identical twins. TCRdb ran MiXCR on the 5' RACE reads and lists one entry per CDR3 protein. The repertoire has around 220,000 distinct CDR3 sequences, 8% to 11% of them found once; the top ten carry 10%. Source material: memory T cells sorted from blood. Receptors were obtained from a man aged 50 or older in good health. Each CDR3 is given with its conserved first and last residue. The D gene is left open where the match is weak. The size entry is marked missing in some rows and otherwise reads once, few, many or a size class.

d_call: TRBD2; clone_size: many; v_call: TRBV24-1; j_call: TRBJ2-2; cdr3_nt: TGTGCCACCAGTGACCTGAGCGGGAGCTCGGCCGGGGAGCTGTTTTTT; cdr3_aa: CATSDLSGSSAGELFF
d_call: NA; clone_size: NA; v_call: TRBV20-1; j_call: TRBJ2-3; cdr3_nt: TGCAGTGCTAGAGTAACCGGGATAACAGATACGCAGTATTTT; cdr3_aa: CSARVTGITDTQYF
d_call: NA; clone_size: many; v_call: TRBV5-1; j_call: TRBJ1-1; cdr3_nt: TGCGCCAGCAGCCCGCTTACGGGGAGGGACACTGAAGCTTTCTTT; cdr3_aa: CASSPLTGRDTEAFF
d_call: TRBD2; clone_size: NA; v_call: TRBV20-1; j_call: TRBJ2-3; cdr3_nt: TGCAGTGCTAGAATACGACTAGCGGGGGGAGATACGCAGTATTTT; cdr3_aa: CSARIRLAGGDTQYF
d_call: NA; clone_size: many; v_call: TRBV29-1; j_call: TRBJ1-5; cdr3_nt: TGCAGCGTTGCCGAAAATAGCAATCAGCCCCAGCATTTT; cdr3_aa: CSVAENSNQPQHF
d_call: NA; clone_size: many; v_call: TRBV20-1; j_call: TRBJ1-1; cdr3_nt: TGCAGTGCCGATCAGTCTGCCAACACTGAAGCTTTCTTT; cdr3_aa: CSADQSANTEAFF
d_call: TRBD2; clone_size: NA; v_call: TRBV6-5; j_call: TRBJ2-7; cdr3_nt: TGTGCCAGCAGTTATGGATTCGACTCTAGCGGGTCCTACGAGCAGTACTTC; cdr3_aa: CASSYGFDSSGSYEQYF
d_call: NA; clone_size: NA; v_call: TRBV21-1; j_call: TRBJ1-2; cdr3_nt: TGTGCCAGCAGCAGCGACACAAGCGGCCTAGCGGGCTACACCTTC; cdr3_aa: CASSSDTSGLAGYTF
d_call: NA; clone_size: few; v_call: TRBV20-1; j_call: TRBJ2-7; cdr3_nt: TGCAGTGCTAGCCCCCCTAGCCCGGAGGGCTACGAGCAGTACTTC; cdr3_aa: CSASPPSPEGYEQYF
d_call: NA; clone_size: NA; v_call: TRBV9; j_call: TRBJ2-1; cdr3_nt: TGTGCCAGCAGCGTGGGGACGGGTCTAGGGTTCGATGAGCAGTTCTTC; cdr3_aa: CASSVGTGLGFDEQFF
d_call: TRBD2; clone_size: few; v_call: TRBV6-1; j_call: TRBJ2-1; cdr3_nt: TGTGCCAGCACTGGGACTAGCGGGAGGGCTTGGGGTGGCAATGAGCAGTTCTTC; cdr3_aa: CASTGTSGRAWGGNEQFF
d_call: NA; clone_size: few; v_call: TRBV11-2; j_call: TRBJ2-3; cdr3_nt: TGTGCCAGCAGCACCCCGACAGGTTTCACAGATACGCAGTATTTT; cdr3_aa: CASSTPTGFTDTQYF